Each of the 9 T cell receptor beta chains below was sequenced from the same sample in a study of blood T cell repertoires in COVID-19. Profiling relied on immunoSEQ multiplex PCR, and the TCRdb table lists in-frame clones only, not all of them. This sample has tens of thousands of clones, with approximately 80% found just once. Sequenced material: peripheral blood. These receptors all stem from a man aged 45-65 years with COVID-19, enrolled during active disease.

This rearrangement joins TRBV5-1 to TRBJ1-1; D uncertain. This CDR3 comprises 16 residues. CDR1 and CDR2 (germline): SGHRS, YFSETQ. Deletions cut 0 bases from V and 3 bases from J, with 15 bases between. CDR3 bases: TGCGCCAGCAGCTTGGAGGGCACCCGGCGGGACACTGAAGCTTTCTTT. Its translation: CASSLEGTRRDTEAFF.

The V gene is TRBV9, the J gene TRBJ1-5; 9 nucleotides match TRBD1. The CDR3 is 15 residues long. V was clipped by 2 bases and J by 4 bases; unmatched bases: 4. CDR1 is SGDLS and CDR2 is YYNGEE in the germline V gene. CDR3 residues: CASSVGTGMNQPQHF. The CDR3 region has the DNA TGTGCCAGCAGCGTCGGGACAGGGATGAATCAGCCCCAGCATTTT.

The V and J genes are TRBV29-1 and TRBJ1-2; TRBD1 is a possible D gene (6 bases). V was shortened by 6 bases and J by 7 bases, with 18 bases between the two germline ends. The germline V gene encodes CDR1 SQVTM and CDR2 ANQGSEA. The CDR3 contains 13 residues. Here the CDR3 DNA reads TGCAGCGTCGTAGGAACAGGGCGCGGTGGCTACACCTTC. This gives the protein CSVVGTGRGGYTF.

This clone was picked up a small number of times. The chain is built from TRBV5-6 and TRBJ1-2; perhaps TRBD1 as D (6 bases). Trimming pared 2 bases from V and 7 bases from J, leaving 15 bases between. Germline-derived CDR1 and CDR2 are SGHDT and YYEEEE. The CDR3 is made up of 14 amino acids. The DNA for the CDR3 is TGTGCCAGCAGCTTCTCAGGGGCTATCGGTGGCTACACCTTC. Translation: CASSFSGAIGGYTF.

The chain couples TRBV4-3 to TRBJ1-3; D unclear. The CDR3 loop spans 12 amino acids. Germline V lookup: CDR1 LGHNA, CDR2 YSLEER. Trimming removed 0 bases at V and 9 bases at J, with 6 bases between. CDR3 nucleotides: TGCGCCAGCAGCCAAGACAGATCCACCATATATTTT. It encodes CASSQDRSTIYF.

The chain uses TRBV11-2 and TRBJ2-1, with D possibly TRBD2 on 7 matching bases. Germline V gives CDR1 SGHAT, CDR2 FQNNGV. CDR3 size: 13 residues. The ends were cut back, 5 bases at V and 8 bases at J, with 13 bases in the middle. The CDR3: CASSTRGGDEQFF. The CDR3 nucleotides are TGTGCCAGCAGCACGAGGGGGGGGGATGAGCAGTTCTTC.

This rearrangement joins TRBV6-6 to TRBJ1-1; the match to TRBD1 covers 7 bases. The CDR3 runs to 14 residues. V lost 7 bases to trimming and J lost 1 base; unmatched junction nucleotides: 6. Germline-derived CDR1 and CDR2 are MNHNY and SVGAGI (reference sequence). CDR3 sequence: CASKGAQSNTEAFF. CDR3 coding DNA: TGTGCCAGCAAGGGGGCGCAATCGAACACTGAAGCTTTCTTT.

This clone was seen a handful of times. This rearrangement joins TRBV5-8 to TRBJ1-2; 11 positions match TRBD1. Germline V gene sequence: CDR1 SGHTS, CDR2 YDEGEE. This CDR3 is built from 14 residues. Germline trimming cut 4 bases from V and 8 bases from J; bases unmatched to any gene: 7. CDR3 sequence reads: CASSLGQGGQGYTF. The CDR3 bases are TGTGCCAGCAGCCTGGGACAGGGGGGACAAGGCTACACCTTC.

This chain joins TRBV6-5 and TRBJ2-1; the D is unclear. V was shortened by 0 bases and J by 10 bases, with 13 bases between the two germline ends. CDR1 is MNHEY, CDR2 SVGAGI, per germline. The length of the CDR3 is 14 residues. CDR3 DNA: TGTGCCAGCAGTTACTCGCACCGGTTCTGGGAGCAGTTCTTC. Translated: CASSYSHRFWEQFF.